This T cell receptor beta chain was recovered during a study of radiotherapy plus CTLA-4 blockade in lung cancer. Sequencing used immunoSEQ multiplex PCR; TCRdb keeps in-frame clones, though not all of them. The top ten clones hold about 23% of a sample with about 43,000 clones, around 70% of them seen once. Germline assignment: CDR1 MNHNY and CDR2 SVGAGI (reference sequence). V was clipped by 2 bases and J by 0 bases, with 11 bases between them. There are 16 residues in the CDR3. The V and J genes are TRBV6-6 and TRBJ1-3; D possibly corresponds to TRBD1 (6 bases). Sequencing was performed on peripheral blood, taken from a patient treated with radiotherapy plus ipilimumab. This receptor was obtained from a human donor with non-small cell lung cancer who had a partial response to radiotherapy plus ipilimumab. The CDR3 DNA sequence: TGTGCCAGCAGTTACGACACAGGGTTCTCTGGAAACACCATATATTTT. Amino acids: CASSYDTGFSGNTIYF.